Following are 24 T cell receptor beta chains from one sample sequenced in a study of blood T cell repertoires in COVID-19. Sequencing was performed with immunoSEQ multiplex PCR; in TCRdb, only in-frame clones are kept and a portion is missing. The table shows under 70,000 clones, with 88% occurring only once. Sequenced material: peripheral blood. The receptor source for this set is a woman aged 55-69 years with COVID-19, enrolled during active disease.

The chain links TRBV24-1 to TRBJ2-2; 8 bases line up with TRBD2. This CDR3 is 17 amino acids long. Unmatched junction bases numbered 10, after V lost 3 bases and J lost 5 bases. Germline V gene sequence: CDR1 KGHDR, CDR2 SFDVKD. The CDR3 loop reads CATSDGTWTSRTGELFF. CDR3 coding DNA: TGTGCCACCAGTGATGGGACATGGACTAGCCGAACCGGGGAGCTGTTTTTT.

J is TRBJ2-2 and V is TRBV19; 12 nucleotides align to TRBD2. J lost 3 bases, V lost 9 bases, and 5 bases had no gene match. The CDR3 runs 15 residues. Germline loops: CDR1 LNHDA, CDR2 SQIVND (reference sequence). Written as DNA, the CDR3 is TGTGCCAGCCATGGACTAGCGGGGTACACCGGGGAGCTGTTTTTT. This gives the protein CASHGLAGYTGELFF.

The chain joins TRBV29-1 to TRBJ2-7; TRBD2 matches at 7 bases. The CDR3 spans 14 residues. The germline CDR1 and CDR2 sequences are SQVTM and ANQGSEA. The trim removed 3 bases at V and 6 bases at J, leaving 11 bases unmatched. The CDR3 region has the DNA TGCAGCGTTGATAAGCGGGACCACGGGGGCGAGCAGTACTTC. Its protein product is CSVDKRDHGGEQYF.

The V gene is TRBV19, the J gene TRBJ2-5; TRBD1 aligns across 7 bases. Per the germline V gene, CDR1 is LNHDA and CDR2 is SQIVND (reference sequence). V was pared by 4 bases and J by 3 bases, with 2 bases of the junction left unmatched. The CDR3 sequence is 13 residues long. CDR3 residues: CASSRGQEETQYF. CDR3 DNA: TGTGCCAGTAGTAGAGGACAGGAAGAGACCCAGTACTTC.

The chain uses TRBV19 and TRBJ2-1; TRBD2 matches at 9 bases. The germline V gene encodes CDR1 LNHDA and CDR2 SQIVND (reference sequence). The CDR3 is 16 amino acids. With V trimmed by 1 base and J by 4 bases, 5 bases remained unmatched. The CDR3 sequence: CASSIAAAGGYNEQFF. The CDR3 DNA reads TGTGCCAGTAGTATAGCTGCAGCGGGGGGATACAATGAGCAGTTCTTC.

CDR3 sequence: CASSTGTGKTGELFF. Here the CDR3 DNA reads TGTGCCAGCAGCACCGGGACAGGGAAAACCGGGGAGCTGTTTTTT. This chain links TRBV6-2 or TRBV6-3 with TRBJ2-2; 9 bases match TRBD1. V trimming: 6 bases; J trimming: 5 bases; junction bases outside the gene matches: 7. There are 15 residues in the CDR3. Germline V gene data show CDR1 as MNHEY and CDR2 as SVGEGT.

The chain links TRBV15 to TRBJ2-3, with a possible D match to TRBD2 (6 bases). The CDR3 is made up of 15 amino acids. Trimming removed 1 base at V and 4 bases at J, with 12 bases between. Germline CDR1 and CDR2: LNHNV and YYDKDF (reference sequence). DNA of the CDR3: TGTGCCACCAGCAGAGTTTCTGGGGAGGCAGATACGCAGTATTTT. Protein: CATSRVSGEADTQYF. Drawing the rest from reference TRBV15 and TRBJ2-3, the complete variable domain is DAMVIQNPRYQVTQFGKPVTLSCSQTLNHNVMYWYQQKSSQAPKLLFHYYDKDFNNEADTPDNFQSRRPNTSFCFLDIRSPGLGDTAMYLCATSRVSGEADTQYFGPGTRLTVL.

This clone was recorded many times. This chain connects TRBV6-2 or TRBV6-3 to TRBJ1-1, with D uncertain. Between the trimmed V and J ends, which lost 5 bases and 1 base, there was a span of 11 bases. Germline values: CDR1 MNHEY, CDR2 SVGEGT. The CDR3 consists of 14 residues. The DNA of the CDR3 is TGTGCCAGCAGTCTAGAGATTCCGAACACTGAAGCTTTCTTT. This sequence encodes CASSLEIPNTEAFF.

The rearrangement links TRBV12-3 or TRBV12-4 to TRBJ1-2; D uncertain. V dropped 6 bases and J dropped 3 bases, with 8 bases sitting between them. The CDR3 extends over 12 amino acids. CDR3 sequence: CASSQSDYGYTF. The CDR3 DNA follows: TGTGCCAGCAGCCAAAGCGACTATGGCTACACCTTC.

CDR3 DNA sequence: TGTGCCAGCAAATGGGCTAGCGGAAACACAGATACGCAGTATTTT. This codes for CASKWASGNTDTQYF. The chain is built from TRBV7-2 and TRBJ2-3, with 7 positions matching TRBD2. From germline, CDR1 is SGHTA and CDR2 FQGNSA. J was trimmed by 2 bases and V by 7 bases; bases with no gene match: 9. CDR3 length equals 15 residues.

CDR3 DNA sequence: TGTGCCAGCAGCTCAGGCTCTGGGGCCAACGTCCTGACTTTC. Its protein product is CASSSGSGANVLTF. V and J are TRBV7-2 and TRBJ2-6; D gene unclear. Germline V gives CDR1 SGHTA, CDR2 FQGNSA. Trimming took 4 bases from V and 0 from J, leaving 4 bases between them. The CDR3 sequence is 14 residues long.

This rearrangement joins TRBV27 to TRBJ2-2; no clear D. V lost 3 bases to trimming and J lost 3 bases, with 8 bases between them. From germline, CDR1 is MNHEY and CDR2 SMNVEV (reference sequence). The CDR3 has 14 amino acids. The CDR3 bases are TGTGCCAGCAGTTTTGTCGAGGACACCGGGGAGCTGTTTTTT. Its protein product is CASSFVEDTGELFF.

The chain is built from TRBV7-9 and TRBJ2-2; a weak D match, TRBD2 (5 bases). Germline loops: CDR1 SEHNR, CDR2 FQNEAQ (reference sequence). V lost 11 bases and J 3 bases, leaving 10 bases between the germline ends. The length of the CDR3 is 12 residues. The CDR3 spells CAGSPHTGELFF. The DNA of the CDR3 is TGTGCCGGGAGCCCCCACACCGGGGAGCTGTTTTTT. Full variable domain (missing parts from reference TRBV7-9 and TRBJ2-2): DTGVSQNPRHKITKRGQNVTFRCDPISEHNRLYWYRQTLGQGPEFLTYFQNEAQLEKSRLLSDRFSAERPKGSFSTLEIQRTEQGDSAMYLCAGSPHTGELFFGEGSRLTVL.

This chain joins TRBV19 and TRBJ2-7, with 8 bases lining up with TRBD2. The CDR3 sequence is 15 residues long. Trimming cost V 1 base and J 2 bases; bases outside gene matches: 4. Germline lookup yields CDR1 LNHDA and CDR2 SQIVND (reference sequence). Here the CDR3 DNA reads TGTGCCAGTAGTATAGGAGCGGGGGCCCCCTACGAGCAGTACTTC. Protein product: CASSIGAGAPYEQYF.

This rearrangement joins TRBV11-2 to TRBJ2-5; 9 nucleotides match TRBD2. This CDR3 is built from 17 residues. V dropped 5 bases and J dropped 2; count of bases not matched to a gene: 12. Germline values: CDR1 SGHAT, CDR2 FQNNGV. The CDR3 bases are TGTGCCAGCAGCCCACGAGTAGCGGGGGTAAAACAAGAGACCCAGTACTTC. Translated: CASSPRVAGVKQETQYF.

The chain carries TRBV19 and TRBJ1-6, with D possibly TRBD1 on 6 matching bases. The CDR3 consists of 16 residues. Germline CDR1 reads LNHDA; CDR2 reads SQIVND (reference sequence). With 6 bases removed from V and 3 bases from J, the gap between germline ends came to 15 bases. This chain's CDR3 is CASRTGNRDYNSPLHF. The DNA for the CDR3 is TGTGCCAGTAGAACAGGGAACAGGGACTATAATTCACCCCTCCACTTT.

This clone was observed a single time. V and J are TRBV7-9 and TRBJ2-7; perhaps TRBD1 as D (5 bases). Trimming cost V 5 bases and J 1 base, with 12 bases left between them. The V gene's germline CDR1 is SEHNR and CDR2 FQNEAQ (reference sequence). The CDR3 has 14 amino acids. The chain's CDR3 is CASSLGAGSYEQYF. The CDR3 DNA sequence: TGTGCCAGCAGCCTTGGGGCAGGGTCCTACGAGCAGTACTTC.

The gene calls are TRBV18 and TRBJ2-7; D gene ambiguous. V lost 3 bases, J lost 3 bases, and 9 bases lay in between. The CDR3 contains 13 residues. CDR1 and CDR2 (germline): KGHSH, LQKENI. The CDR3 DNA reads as TGTGCCAGCTCACCCAGTCAGGTCTACGAGCAGTACTTC. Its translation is CASSPSQVYEQYF.

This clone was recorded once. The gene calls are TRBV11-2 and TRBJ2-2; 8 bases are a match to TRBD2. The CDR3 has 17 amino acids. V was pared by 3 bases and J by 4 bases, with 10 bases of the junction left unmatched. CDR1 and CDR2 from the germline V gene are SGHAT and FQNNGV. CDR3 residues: CASSFPSGTRGTGELFF. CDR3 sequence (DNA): TGTGCCAGCAGCTTCCCTTCCGGGACTAGGGGCACCGGGGAGCTGTTTTTT.

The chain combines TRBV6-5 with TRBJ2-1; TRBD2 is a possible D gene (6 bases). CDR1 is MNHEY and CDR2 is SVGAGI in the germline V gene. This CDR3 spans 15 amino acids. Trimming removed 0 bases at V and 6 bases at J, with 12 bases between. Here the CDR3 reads CASSYSRIGGNEQFF. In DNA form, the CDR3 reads TGTGCCAGCAGTTACTCGCGGATCGGGGGCAATGAGCAGTTCTTC.

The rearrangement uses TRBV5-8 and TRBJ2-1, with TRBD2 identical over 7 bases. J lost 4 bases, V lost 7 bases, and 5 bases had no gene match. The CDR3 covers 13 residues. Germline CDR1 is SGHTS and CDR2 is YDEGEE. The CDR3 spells CASLSGLYNEQFF. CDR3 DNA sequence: TGTGCCAGCCTTTCGGGACTATACAATGAGCAGTTCTTC.

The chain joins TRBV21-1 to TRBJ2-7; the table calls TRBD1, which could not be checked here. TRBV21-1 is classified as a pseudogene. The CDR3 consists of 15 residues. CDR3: CASSASNGTGGQQYF. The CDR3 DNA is TGTGCCAGCAGCGCTTCGAATGGGACAGGGGGCCAGCAGTACTTC.

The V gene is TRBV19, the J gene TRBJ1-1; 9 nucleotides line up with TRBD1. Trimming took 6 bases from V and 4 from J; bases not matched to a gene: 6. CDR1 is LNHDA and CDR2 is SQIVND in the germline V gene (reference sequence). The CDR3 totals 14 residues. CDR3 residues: CASRVTGGGTEAFF. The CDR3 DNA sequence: TGTGCCAGTAGGGTAACAGGGGGCGGCACTGAAGCTTTCTTT.

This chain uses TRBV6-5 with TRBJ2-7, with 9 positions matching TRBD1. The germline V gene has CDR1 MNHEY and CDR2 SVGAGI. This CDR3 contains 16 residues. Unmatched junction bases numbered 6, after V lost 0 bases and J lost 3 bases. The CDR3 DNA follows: TGTGCCAGCAGTTACTCAGAACCGGGACAGGGCTACGAGCAGTACTTC. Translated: CASSYSEPGQGYEQYF.